The TCR beta chain described here comes from a study of T cell responses to AZD1222 COVID-19 vaccine (dated by TCRdb to 2020 to 2022). Describing the broader study: Because spike-specific TCR depth and breadth did not differ between the two schedules, AZD1222 recipients who got a second dose at roughly 4 weeks were pooled with those who got a second dose at roughly 12 weeks. Trial participants were enrolled into age subgroups of 18-55, 56-69 and 70-plus years, which contained approximately 150, 28 and 58 TCR-sequenced participants, respectively. A total of 230 to 250 trial participants underwent TCR sequencing, of whom under 220 had received two doses of AZD1222 and some 25 had received two doses of the MenACWY control vaccine. The study at large found these results: Reportedly, close to half of the unique spike-specific TCRs recognized epitopes lying outside the regions that are mutated in the B.1.351 and B.1.1.7 variants. After two AZD1222 doses, spike-specific TCR breadth and depth were significantly higher than at day 0 and than in MenACWY recipients. The 56-69-year group was small, and its depth increase did not reach significance, likely because of low power. No day 14 peak-response samples were available, so repertoires were characterized only after the peak T cell response. Conclusions about previously exposed vaccinees are limited because only 6 or 7 AZD1222 recipients were SARS-CoV-2 seropositive at baseline. Participants were mostly white British and included more females than males, and it was suggested by the authors that clonal diversity may have been underestimated. The vaccine-associated CD4 TCRs covered the entire spike protein, and the dominant responses fell in regions 160-218 and 743-854.

The CDR3 regions of human TCRbeta chains were subjected to immunosequencing. The paper's processing steps were these. Repertoire TCRs were matched against a reference library of SARS-CoV-2-specific TCRs generated with the MIRA antigen-specificity platform. Breadth was defined as the fraction of unique TCRs that were SARS-CoV-2-associated, and depth was defined as the fraction of total T cells that were SARS-CoV-2-associated. Using the MIRA data, each spike-specific TCR was assigned both to the spike region to which the TCR was reactive and to a CD4 or CD8 class. Log10-transformed breadth and depth values were compared by one-way ANOVA with Sidak's multiple comparisons tests. This is the immuneACCESS table as TCRdb keeps it, with only in-frame sequences that have V and J called. A part of the clones is gone; compared with another copy, unresolved V genes explain less than half, and the rest is unexplained. From that table come the V and J calls and clone size; the DNA was used to work out D and trimming. The sample contains 140,000 to 150,000 clones, around 90% of them found a single time. The ten biggest clones cover 1.7% of the sample.

Notes on this clone: Its antigen specificity is not known. No base-level quality is on record; no much larger clone is a single base apart.

V is cut by 2 bases and J by 0 bases, and the space between the germline ends is 11 bases. Including the terminal cysteine and phenylalanine, the CDR3 comprises 15 residues. Just the 45-base CDR3 DNA is kept, in frame starting at base 1. The germline V gene (reference sequence) provides CDR1 MNHEY and CDR2 SMNVEV. Explained via the paper, the time point label denotes: baseline before first vaccination. Vaccinee samples came from UK trials COV001 and COV002, including a single-blind randomized controlled phase 2/3 trial of AZD1222 (ChAdOx1 nCoV-19) in healthy adults. Trial participant PBMC samples were collected at day 0 and day 28 after the second dose for TCRbeta chain sequencing.

The V and J segments used are TRBV27 and TRBJ2-7, and possibly TRBD2, on 5 matching bases. Sequenced here: peripheral blood, sampled on day 0 of AZD1222 vaccination. This TCR came from an adult in good health. The CDR3 loop reads CASSLAPTSSYEQYF. The nucleotides are TGTGCCAGCAGTTTAGCCCCTACTAGCTCCTACGAGCAGTACTTC.